This TCR beta chain was sequenced in a study of blood T cell repertoires in COVID-19. The overall study: Material from acute and convalescent COVID-19 was sourced from the United States, Italy and Spain.

Patients in Seattle were enrolled during active infection, then followed longitudinally. In the authors' workflow: Reference gene primer amplification gave estimated nucleated cell counts. Here immunoSEQ multiplex PCR was the method, and the copy in TCRdb shows in-frame clones only, minus some. V, J and clone size are those of that table, while D and trimming were read from the DNA. This sample yields some 360,000 clones, of which roughly 87% are seen a single time; around 3.9% belongs to the top ten. The germline V gene encodes CDR1 MNHEY and CDR2 SVGAGI. The CDR3 sequence is 14 residues long. The J segment lost 4 bases and the V segment lost 6 bases, leaving 4 bases of the junction unmatched.

The chain carries TRBV6-5 and TRBJ1-1; TRBD1 agrees at 11 bases. This TCR was sampled from a woman in her fifties or sixties with COVID-19, enrolled during active disease. Material for sequencing was peripheral blood. In DNA, the CDR3 is TGTGCCAGCAGGGGACAGGGGGTACTCACTGAAGCTTTCTTT. This translates into CASRGQGVLTEAFF.